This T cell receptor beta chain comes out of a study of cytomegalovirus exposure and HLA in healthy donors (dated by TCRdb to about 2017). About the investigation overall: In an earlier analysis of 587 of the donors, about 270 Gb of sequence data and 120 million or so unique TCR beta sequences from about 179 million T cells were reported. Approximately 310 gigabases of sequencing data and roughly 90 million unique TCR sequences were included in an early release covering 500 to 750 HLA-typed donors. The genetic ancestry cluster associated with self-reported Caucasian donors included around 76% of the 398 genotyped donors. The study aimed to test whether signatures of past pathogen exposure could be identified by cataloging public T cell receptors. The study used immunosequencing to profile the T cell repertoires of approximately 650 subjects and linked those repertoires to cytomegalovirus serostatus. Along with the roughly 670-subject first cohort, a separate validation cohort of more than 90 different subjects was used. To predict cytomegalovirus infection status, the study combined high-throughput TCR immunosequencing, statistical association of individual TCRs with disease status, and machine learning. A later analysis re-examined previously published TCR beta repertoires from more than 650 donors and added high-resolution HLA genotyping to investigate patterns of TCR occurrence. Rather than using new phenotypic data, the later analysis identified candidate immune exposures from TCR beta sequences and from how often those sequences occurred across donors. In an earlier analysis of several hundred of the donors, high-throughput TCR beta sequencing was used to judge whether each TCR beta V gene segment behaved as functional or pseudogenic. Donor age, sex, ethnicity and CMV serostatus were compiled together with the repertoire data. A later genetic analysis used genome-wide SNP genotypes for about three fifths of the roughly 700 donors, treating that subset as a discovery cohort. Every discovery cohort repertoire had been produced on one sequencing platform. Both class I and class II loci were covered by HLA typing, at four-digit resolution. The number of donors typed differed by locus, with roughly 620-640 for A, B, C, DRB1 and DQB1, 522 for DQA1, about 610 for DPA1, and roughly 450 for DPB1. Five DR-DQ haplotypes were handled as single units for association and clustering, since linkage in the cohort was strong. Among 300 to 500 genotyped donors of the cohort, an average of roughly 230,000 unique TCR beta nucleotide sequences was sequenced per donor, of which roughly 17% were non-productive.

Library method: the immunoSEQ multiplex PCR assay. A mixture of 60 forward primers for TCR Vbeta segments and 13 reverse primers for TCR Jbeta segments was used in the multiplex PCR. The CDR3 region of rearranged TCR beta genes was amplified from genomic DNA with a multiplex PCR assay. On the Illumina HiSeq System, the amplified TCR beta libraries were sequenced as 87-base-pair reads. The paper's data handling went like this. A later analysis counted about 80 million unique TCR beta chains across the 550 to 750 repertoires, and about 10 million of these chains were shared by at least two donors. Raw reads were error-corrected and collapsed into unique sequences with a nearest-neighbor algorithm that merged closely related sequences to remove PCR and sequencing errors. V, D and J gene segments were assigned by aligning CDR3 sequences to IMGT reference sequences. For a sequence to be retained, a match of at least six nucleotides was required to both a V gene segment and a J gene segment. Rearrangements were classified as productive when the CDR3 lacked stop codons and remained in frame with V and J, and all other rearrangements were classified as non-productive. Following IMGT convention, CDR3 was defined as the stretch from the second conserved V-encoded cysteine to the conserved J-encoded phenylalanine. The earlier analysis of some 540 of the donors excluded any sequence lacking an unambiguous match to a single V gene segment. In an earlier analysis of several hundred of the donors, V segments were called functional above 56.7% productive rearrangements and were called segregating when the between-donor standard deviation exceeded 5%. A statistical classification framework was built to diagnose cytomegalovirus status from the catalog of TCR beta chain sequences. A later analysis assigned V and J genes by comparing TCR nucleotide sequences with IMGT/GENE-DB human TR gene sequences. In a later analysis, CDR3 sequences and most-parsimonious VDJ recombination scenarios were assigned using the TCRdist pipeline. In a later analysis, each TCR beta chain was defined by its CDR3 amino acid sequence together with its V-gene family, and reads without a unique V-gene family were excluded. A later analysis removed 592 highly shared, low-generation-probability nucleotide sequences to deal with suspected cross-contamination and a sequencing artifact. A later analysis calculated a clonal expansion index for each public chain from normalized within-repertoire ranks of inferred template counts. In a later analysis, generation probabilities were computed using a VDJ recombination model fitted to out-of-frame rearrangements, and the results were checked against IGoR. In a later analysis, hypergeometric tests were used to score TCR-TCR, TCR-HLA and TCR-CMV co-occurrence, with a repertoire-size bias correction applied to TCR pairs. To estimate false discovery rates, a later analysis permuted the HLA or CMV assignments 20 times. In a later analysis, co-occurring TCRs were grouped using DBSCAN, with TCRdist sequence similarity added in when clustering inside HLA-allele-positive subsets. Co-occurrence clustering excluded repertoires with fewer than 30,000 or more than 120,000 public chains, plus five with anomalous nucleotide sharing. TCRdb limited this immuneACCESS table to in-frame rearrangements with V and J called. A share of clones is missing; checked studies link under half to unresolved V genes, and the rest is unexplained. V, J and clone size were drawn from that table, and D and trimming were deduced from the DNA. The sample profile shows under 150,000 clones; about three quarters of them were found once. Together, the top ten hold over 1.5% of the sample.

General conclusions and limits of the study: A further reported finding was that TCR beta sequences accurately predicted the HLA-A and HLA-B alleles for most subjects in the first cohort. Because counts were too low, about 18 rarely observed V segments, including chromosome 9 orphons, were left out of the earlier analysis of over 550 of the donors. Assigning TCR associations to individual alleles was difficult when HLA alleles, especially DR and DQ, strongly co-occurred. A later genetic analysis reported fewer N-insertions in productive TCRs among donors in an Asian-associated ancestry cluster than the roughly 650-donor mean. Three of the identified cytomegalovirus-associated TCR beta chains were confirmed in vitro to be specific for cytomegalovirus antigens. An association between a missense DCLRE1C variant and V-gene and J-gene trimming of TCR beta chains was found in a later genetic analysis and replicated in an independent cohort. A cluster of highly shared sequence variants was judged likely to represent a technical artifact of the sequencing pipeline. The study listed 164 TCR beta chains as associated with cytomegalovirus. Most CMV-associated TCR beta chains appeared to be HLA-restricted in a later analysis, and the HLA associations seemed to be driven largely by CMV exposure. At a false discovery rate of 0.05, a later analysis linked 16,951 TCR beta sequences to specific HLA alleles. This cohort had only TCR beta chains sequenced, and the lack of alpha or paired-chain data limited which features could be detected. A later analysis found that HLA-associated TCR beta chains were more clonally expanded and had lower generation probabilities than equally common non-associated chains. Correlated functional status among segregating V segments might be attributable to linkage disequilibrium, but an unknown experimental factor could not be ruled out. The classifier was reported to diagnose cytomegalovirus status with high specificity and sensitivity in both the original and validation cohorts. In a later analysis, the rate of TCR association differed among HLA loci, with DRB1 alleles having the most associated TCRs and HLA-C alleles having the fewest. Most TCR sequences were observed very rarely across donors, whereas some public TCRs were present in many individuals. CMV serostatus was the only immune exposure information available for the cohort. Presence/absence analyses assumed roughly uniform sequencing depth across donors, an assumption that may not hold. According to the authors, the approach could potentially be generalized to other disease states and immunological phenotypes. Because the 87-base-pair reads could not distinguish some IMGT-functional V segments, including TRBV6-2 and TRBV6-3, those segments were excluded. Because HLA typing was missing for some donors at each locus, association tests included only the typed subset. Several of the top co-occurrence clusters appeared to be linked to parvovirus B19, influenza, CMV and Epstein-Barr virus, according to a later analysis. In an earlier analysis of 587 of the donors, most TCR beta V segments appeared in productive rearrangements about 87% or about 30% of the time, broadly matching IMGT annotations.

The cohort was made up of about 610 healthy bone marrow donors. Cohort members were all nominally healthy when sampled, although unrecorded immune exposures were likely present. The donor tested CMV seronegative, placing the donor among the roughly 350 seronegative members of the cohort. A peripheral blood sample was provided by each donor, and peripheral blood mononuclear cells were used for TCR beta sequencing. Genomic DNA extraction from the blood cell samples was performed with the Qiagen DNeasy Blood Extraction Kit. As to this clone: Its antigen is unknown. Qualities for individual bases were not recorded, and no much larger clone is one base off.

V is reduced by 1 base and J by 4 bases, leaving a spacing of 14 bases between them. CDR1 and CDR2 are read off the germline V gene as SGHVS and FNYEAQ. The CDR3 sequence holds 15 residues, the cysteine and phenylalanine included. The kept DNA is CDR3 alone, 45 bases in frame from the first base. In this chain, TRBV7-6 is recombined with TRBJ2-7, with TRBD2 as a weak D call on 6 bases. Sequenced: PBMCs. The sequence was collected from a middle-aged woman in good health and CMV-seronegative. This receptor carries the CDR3 CASSLGGAKDYEQYF. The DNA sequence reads TGTGCCAGCAGCTTAGGCGGGGCGAAAGATTACGAGCAGTACTTC. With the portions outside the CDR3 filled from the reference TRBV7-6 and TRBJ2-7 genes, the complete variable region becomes GAGVSQSPRYKVTKRGQDVALRCDPISGHVSLYWYRQALGQGPEFLTYFNYEAQQDKSGLPNDRFSAERPEGSISTLTIQRTEQRDSAMYRCASSLGGAKDYEQYFGPGTRLTVT.